The present entry profiles one T cell receptor (beta chain) with its context. Method: immunoSEQ multiplex PCR; TCRdb's copy keeps in-frame clones and lacks some. The sample contains around 80,000 clones, roughly 98% of which appear only once. V was cut by 0 bases and J by 2 bases, with 18 bases left in between. The CDR3 extends over 18 amino acids. Germline loops: CDR1 LGHNT, CDR2 FRNRAP. The data are from a study of technical replicates of blood from a handful of donors. The genes are TRBV12-5 and TRBJ2-3; possibly TRBD2 for D (6 bases). The specimen was T cells isolated from PBMCs. The TCR originated in a human donor in good health. CDR3 residues: CASGLVRSGEENTDTQYF. CDR3 in DNA: TGTGCTAGTGGTTTGGTACGATCGGGGGAGGAGAACACAGATACGCAGTATTTT.